What follows is one TCR beta chain and its context. The treatment was: over 15 received Ad26.COV2.S at low or high dose, single or two shots; several received placebo; per-sample allocation not given. Material that was analyzed had been drawn on day 63 after the first vaccine or placebo injection. The sample originates from a study of Ad26.COV2.S vaccination and SARS-CoV-2 variants. Data came from immunoSEQ multiplex PCR; TCRdb stores just in-frame clones and leaves some out. The repertoire holds approximately 480,000 clones, with 70% to 90% as singletons. The source was peripheral blood, collected in a trial of Ad26.COV2.S vaccine versus placebo. The TCR was taken from a person aged 18-65 years who received the Ad26.COV2.S COVID-19 vaccine or a placebo.

The CDR3 protein is CASSLGQGGTTDTQYF. In DNA, the CDR3 is TGTGCCAGCAGCTTAGGACAGGGAGGCACTACAGATACGCAGTATTTT. The V call is TRBV11-3, the J call TRBJ2-3, with TRBD1 as a possible D gene (7 bases). The CDR3 totals 16 residues. Trimming pared 1 base from V and 3 bases from J, leaving 14 bases between. The germline CDR1 and CDR2 sequences are SGHNT and YENEEA.